This record covers a single T cell receptor beta chain. Its antigen is not known. The CDR3 consists of 15 residues. CDR1 and CDR2 (germline): LGHNA, YNFKEQ. The V end lost 1 base, the J end lost 8 bases, and 17 bases lay between the germline ends. These data belong to a study of T cell responses to AZD1222 COVID-19 vaccine. Overall study results and limits: Unmutated variant regions are reportedly targeted by nearly half of spike-specific TCRs.

Generated by immunoSEQ multiplex PCR, the TCRdb table keeps only in-frame clones and is missing some. The sample contains about 150,000 clones, 90% to 95% of which appear only once. Second-dose intervals of approximately 4 or approximately 12 weeks were pooled. The sequence was obtained from an adult who received the AZD1222 COVID-19 vaccine. J is TRBJ1-2 and V is TRBV4-2; D is unclear. Here the sequenced sample was peripheral blood, taken 28 days after the second AZD1222 dose. The CDR3 spells CASSQANKQGEGYTF. The CDR3 nucleotides read TGTGCCAGCAGCCAAGCCAATAAACAAGGAGAAGGCTACACCTTC.